Included here is one T cell receptor (beta chain) sequence, with context. This sample was taken from a study of blood T cell repertoires in COVID-19. Overall study: From the United States, Italy and Spain came samples of acute and convalescent COVID-19.

Trimming at V came to 5 bases and at J to 2 bases, leaving 13 bases not matched to a gene. The CDR3 is 17 residues long. Looked up from germline, CDR1 is SGHVS and CDR2 is FNYEAQ. Study processing details: Reference gene primer amplification gave estimated nucleated cell counts. Libraries were prepared by immunoSEQ multiplex PCR; TCRdb keeps only in-frame clonotypes and omits some of them. That table furnishes V, J and clone size, whereas the DNA furnished D and trimming. In the table there are hundreds of thousands of clones, about 90% of which are singletons. Participant age was about 18 to 89 years, and participants resided in roughly 25 US areas. Donors were grouped by their self-reported clinical history.

This chain connects TRBV7-6 to TRBJ2-5; 8 nucleotides align to TRBD2. The sample was PBMCs or T cells enriched from blood (not recorded which). This sequence was found in a woman between 45 and 65 years old in a cohort exposed to, infected with or recovered from COVID-19 (not recorded which). The CDR3 region is CASSLNSGAISQETQYF. Written as DNA, the CDR3 is TGTGCCAGCAGCCTCAATAGCGGGGCCATTAGTCAAGAGACCCAGTACTTC. Filled out from reference TRBV7-6 and TRBJ2-5, the complete variable domain reads GAGVSQSPRYKVTKRGQDVALRCDPISGHVSLYWYRQALGQGPEFLTYFNYEAQQDKSGLPNDRFSAERPEGSISTLTIQRTEQRDSAMYRCASSLNSGAISQETQYFGPGTRLLVL.